These T cell receptor beta chains were read from a single sample in a study of tumor and adjacent non-tumor tissue in lung cancer. TCRdb re-called the multiplex PCR reads with MiXCR, one entry per CDR3 protein. Of approximately 120,000 distinct CDR3 sequences detected, more than 60% appear once; the ten largest clones hold 37%. Sequenced material: lung tumor tissue. The receptors shown here come from a woman aged 55-69 years with non-small cell lung cancer. Both conserved end residues are part of each CDR3. D genes are given only for firm matches. Clone size, where shown, is once, few, many, or a class for clones that have expanded.

cdr3_aa: CASSPVGGGSYKQCF; cdr3_nt: -; d_call: -; clone_size: -; j_call: TRBJ2-7; v_call: TRBV11-3; cdr3_length: 15
cdr3_aa: CAGSYSRRVGTEAFF; cdr3_nt: TGTGCCGGTAGTTACTCAAGGAGGGTTGGTACTGAAGCTTTCTTT; d_call: -; clone_size: -; j_call: TRBJ1-1; v_call: TRBV6-2/TRBV6-3; cdr3_length: 15
cdr3_aa: CASSQDHYRDYDYTF; cdr3_nt: TGCGCCAGCAGCCAAGATCACTACAGGGACTATGACTACACCTTC; d_call: -; clone_size: -; j_call: TRBJ1-2; v_call: TRBV4-3; cdr3_length: 15
cdr3_aa: CACSTGTHLGTFTDTQYF; cdr3_nt: TGTGCCTGTAGCACCGGGACACACTTGGGGACTTTCACAGATACGCAGTATTTT; d_call: -; clone_size: -; j_call: TRBJ2-3; v_call: TRBV30; cdr3_length: 18
cdr3_aa: CASSYRDTGELFF; cdr3_nt: TGTGCCAGCAGTTACAGGGACACCGGGGAGCTGTTTTTT; d_call: -; clone_size: many; j_call: TRBJ2-2; v_call: TRBV6-2/TRBV6-3; cdr3_length: 13
cdr3_aa: CDSSLEAGVVKNIQYF; cdr3_nt: TGTGACAGCAGCCTAGAAGCAGGGGTTGTCAAAAACATTCAGTACTTC; d_call: -; clone_size: -; j_call: TRBJ2-4; v_call: TRBV28; cdr3_length: 16
cdr3_aa: CASSLKLTSGRHNEQFF; cdr3_nt: TGTGCCAGCAGCTTAAAGTTAACTAGCGGGCGCCATAATGAGCAGTTCTTC; d_call: TRBD2; clone_size: -; j_call: TRBJ2-1; v_call: TRBV11-3; cdr3_length: 17
cdr3_aa: CASSLKAARDSNQPQHF; cdr3_nt: TGTGCCAGTAGCCTCAAGGCGGCCAGGGATAGCAATCAGCCCCAGCATTTT; d_call: -; clone_size: -; j_call: TRBJ1-5; v_call: TRBV11-2; cdr3_length: 17
cdr3_aa: CASSYSPHERLNNQPQHF; cdr3_nt: TGTGCCAGCAGTTACTCTCCCCACGAGAGGTTAAACAATCAGCCCCAGCATTTT; d_call: -; clone_size: -; j_call: TRBJ1-5; v_call: TRBV6-2/TRBV6-3; cdr3_length: 18
cdr3_aa: CASSSRRGAGCNEKLYF; cdr3_nt: TGTGCCAGCAGTTCCCGTAGGGGGGCCGGGTGTAATGAAAAACTGTATTTT; d_call: -; clone_size: -; j_call: TRBJ1-4; v_call: TRBV7-8; cdr3_length: 17
cdr3_aa: CASRLPAGDASNYGYTF; cdr3_nt: TGTGCCAGCCGTCTCCCCGCAGGGGACGCCTCTAACTATGGCTATACCTTC; d_call: -; clone_size: -; j_call: TRBJ1-2; v_call: TRBV6-2/TRBV6-3; cdr3_length: 17
cdr3_aa: CAWSNGQGNSPHHF; cdr3_nt: TGTGCCTGGAGCAACGGACAGGGAAATTCACCCCACCACTTT; d_call: TRBD1; clone_size: -; j_call: TRBJ1-6; v_call: TRBV30; cdr3_length: 14
cdr3_aa: CASSLDAGASPLHF; cdr3_nt: TGTGCCAGCAGTTTGGACGCAGGGGCCTCACCCCTCCACTTT; d_call: -; clone_size: -; j_call: TRBJ1-6; v_call: TRBV11-2; cdr3_length: 14
cdr3_aa: CASTTGGIQPQHF; cdr3_nt: TGTGCCAGCACGACAGGGGGCATTCAGCCCCAGCATTTT; d_call: TRBD1; clone_size: many; j_call: TRBJ1-5; v_call: TRBV6-2/TRBV6-3; cdr3_length: 13
cdr3_aa: CASSPRSGHNQPQHF; cdr3_nt: TGTGCCAGCTCACCAAGATCCGGGCACAATCAGCCCCAGCATTTT; d_call: -; clone_size: -; j_call: TRBJ1-5; v_call: TRBV18; cdr3_length: 15
cdr3_aa: CATREPGPGNIIYF; cdr3_nt: TGTGCCACCAGGGAACCGGGGCCTGGAAACATCATATATTTT; d_call: -; clone_size: -; j_call: TRBJ1-3; v_call: TRBV19; cdr3_length: 14
cdr3_aa: CASSTRTRARKETQYF; cdr3_nt: TGTGCCAGCAGTACCCGGACAAGGGCCAGAAAGGAGACCCAGTACTTC; d_call: -; clone_size: -; j_call: TRBJ2-5; v_call: TRBV28; cdr3_length: 16
cdr3_aa: CVSSRLGGGEQLF; cdr3_nt: TGTGTCAGCAGCCGCCTAGGGGGGGGCGAGCAGCTCTTC; d_call: -; clone_size: once; j_call: TRBJ2-1; v_call: TRBV11-1; cdr3_length: 13
cdr3_aa: CASSLVSNTGELIF; cdr3_nt: TGTGCCAGCAGCTTAGTCTCGAACACCGGGGAGCTGATCTTT; d_call: -; clone_size: -; j_call: TRBJ2-2; v_call: TRBV11-3; cdr3_length: 14
cdr3_aa: CSVKRLASFGTDTQYF; cdr3_nt: TGCAGTGTTAAGCGACTAGCTTCGTTTGGCACAGATACGCAGTATTTT; d_call: TRBD2; clone_size: once; j_call: TRBJ2-3; v_call: TRBV20-1; cdr3_length: 16
cdr3_aa: CASSSTALAGVSGKLFF; cdr3_nt: TGTGCCAGCAGCTCCACCGCGTTGGCGGGAGTATCCGGGAAGCTGTTTTTT; d_call: TRBD2; clone_size: -; j_call: TRBJ2-2; v_call: TRBV11-1; cdr3_length: 17